These 29 T cell receptor beta chains originate from one sample sequenced in a study of blood T cell repertoires in COVID-19. Profiling relied on immunoSEQ multiplex PCR, and the TCRdb table lists in-frame clones only, not all of them. The repertoire holds more than 15,000 clones, around 88% seen once, with approximately 7.6% in the top ten. The sequenced sample was peripheral blood. The source is a woman aged 55-70 years with active COVID-19.

This clone was seen once. The chain recombines TRBV19 with TRBJ2-7; perhaps TRBD2 as D (5 bases). The germline gives CDR1 LNHDA, CDR2 SQIVND (reference sequence). The CDR3 sequence is 14 residues long. V was pared by 0 bases and J by 4 bases, with 10 bases between. CDR3 sequence: CASSIDGNLYEQYF. CDR3 nucleotide sequence: TGTGCCAGTAGTATAGACGGGAATTTATACGAGCAGTACTTC.

The rearrangement joins TRBV5-1 to TRBJ2-1; TRBD1 is a possible D gene (5 bases). The V and J ends lost 2 bases and 7 bases respectively, with 13 bases between them. This CDR3 region has 14 residues. Germline V gene lookup returns CDR1 SGHRS and CDR2 YFSETQ. CDR3 sequence (DNA): TGCGCCAGCAGCTTAACAGGAAACACGAATGAGCAGTTCTTC. Amino acids: CASSLTGNTNEQFF.

The rearrangement links TRBV12-3 or TRBV12-4 to TRBJ1-1, with a weak D call TRBD1 (5 bases). Trimming removed 8 bases from V and 5 bases from J, with 15 bases in between. The CDR3 runs to 13 residues. The CDR3 DNA reads TGTGCCAGCGAAATCTTCCGGGGGACTGAAGCTTTCTTT. Its translation: CASEIFRGTEAFF.

The chain joins TRBV5-1 to TRBJ2-7; 7 nucleotides agree with TRBD1. Germline CDR1 SGHRS, CDR2 YFSETQ. The V and J ends lost 0 bases and 6 bases, in that order; junction bases with no gene match: 6. The CDR3 loop spans 14 amino acids. CDR3 DNA: TGCGCCAGCAGCTTGGGACAGGGCCCCTTCGAGCAGTACTTC. Amino acid sequence: CASSLGQGPFEQYF.

This sequence joins TRBV18 and TRBJ2-1; D is possibly TRBD2 (7 bases). CDR1 and CDR2 from the germline V gene are KGHSH and LQKENI. CDR3 length equals 19 residues. Trimming removed 0 bases at V and 1 base at J, with 19 bases between. The CDR3 region is CASSPPVWEGGRSYNEQFF. The CDR3 nucleotides read TGTGCCAGCTCACCACCGGTATGGGAGGGGGGGCGATCCTACAATGAGCAGTTCTTC.

This sequence joins TRBV7-9 and TRBJ1-4, with unresolved D. The CDR3 has 16 residues. CDR1 is SEHNR, CDR2 FQNEAQ, per germline (reference sequence). The V end was cut by 1 base, the J end by 7 bases, with 16 bases between. CDR3 bases: TGTGCCAGCAGCTTAGGTTTGCAAGCCCCTGGTGAAAAACTGTTTTTT. Residues: CASSLGLQAPGEKLFF.

The sample holds one count of this clone. This chain uses TRBV5-4 with TRBJ2-6, with TRBD1 matching 7 bases. The CDR3 loop spans 15 amino acids. The J segment lost 4 bases and the V segment lost 1 base, leaving 2 bases of the junction unmatched. Germline V gene lookup returns CDR1 SGHNT and CDR2 YYREEE (reference sequence). CDR3 in amino acids: CASSLRGQGANVLTF. CDR3 in DNA: TGTGCCAGCAGCTTGAGGGGGCAGGGGGCCAACGTCCTGACTTTC.

The chain employs TRBV3-1 (or the pseudogene TRBV3-2) and TRBJ2-1; D unclear. From germline, CDR1 is LGHDT and CDR2 YNNKEL (reference sequence). Trimming took 1 base from V and 6 from J, leaving 13 bases between them. The CDR3 extends over 15 amino acids. CDR3: CASSQGARLTNEQFF. The CDR3, as DNA: TGTGCCAGCAGCCAAGGTGCTAGGCTCACCAATGAGCAGTTCTTC.

The table lists this clone with a count of one. The chain is built from TRBV2 and TRBJ2-1, with TRBD1 identical over 8 bases. Trimming took 6 bases from V and 0 from J; bases not matched to a gene: 4. CDR1 SNHLY and CDR2 FYNNEI come from the germline V gene. The CDR3 has 15 residues. In nucleotides, the CDR3 is TGTGCCAGCAGCGGACAGGGTGGCTCCTACAATGAGCAGTTCTTC. The encoded protein is CASSGQGGSYNEQFF.

This chain links TRBV9 with TRBJ2-7, with D possibly being TRBD1 (5 bases). Germline V gene data show CDR1 as SGDLS and CDR2 as YYNGEE. Trimming cost V 2 bases and J 0 bases, with 15 bases left between them. CDR3 size: 16 residues. The CDR3 spells CASSVSSDSVSYEQYF. The CDR3 coding sequence is TGTGCCAGCAGCGTCTCCTCCGACAGCGTCTCCTACGAGCAGTACTTC.

This chain connects TRBV7-3 to TRBJ1-1; the D gene is possibly TRBD1 (5 bases). The germline V gene has CDR1 SGHTA and CDR2 FQGTGA. The CDR3 totals 14 residues. Trimming pared 5 bases from V and 3 bases from J, leaving 13 bases between. The DNA for the CDR3 is TGTGCCAGCAGCGACCTCGGGGGGGACACTGAAGCTTTCTTT. Translated, it gives CASSDLGGDTEAFF.

This chain uses TRBV2 with TRBJ2-6; D is unclear. The CDR3 runs to 13 residues. The germline gives CDR1 SNHLY, CDR2 FYNNEI. The V end was cut by 6 bases, the J end by 1 base, with 4 bases between. The CDR3 is CASRESGANVLTF. The CDR3 nucleotides read TGTGCCAGCAGAGAGTCTGGGGCCAACGTCCTGACTTTC.

V is TRBV7-6 and J is TRBJ2-6, with TRBD1 as a possible D gene (5 bases). The germline V and J ends were trimmed by 5 bases and 1 base, with 12 bases remaining between them. CDR3 length: 16 amino acids. The germline V gene has CDR1 SGHVS and CDR2 FNYEAQ. The CDR3 region has the DNA TGTGCCAGCAGCCAAGCATCAGGGTCTGGGGCCAACGTCCTGACTTTC. Translating gives CASSQASGSGANVLTF. The full variable domain, in which reference TRBV7-6 and TRBJ2-6 provide the parts outside the CDR3, is GAGVSQSPRYKVTKRGQDVALRCDPISGHVSLYWYRQALGQGPEFLTYFNYEAQQDKSGLPNDRFSAERPEGSISTLTIQRTEQRDSAMYRCASSQASGSGANVLTFGAGSRLTVL.

The gene calls are TRBV5-1 and TRBJ1-6; 7 bases agree with TRBD1. From germline, CDR1 is SGHRS and CDR2 YFSETQ. CDR3 length: 19 residues. V dropped 0 bases and J dropped 11; count of bases not matched to a gene: 20. CDR3 coding DNA: TGCGCCAGCAGCTTGGAGGGAAATATCGGACAGGCGCTCAAAACACCCCTCCACTTT. Translated: CASSLEGNIGQALKTPLHF.

The genes are TRBV10-3 and TRBJ2-3; 8 bases are shared with TRBD1. The CDR3 runs 16 residues. Trimming cost V 6 bases and J 2 bases; bases outside gene matches: 10. Germline V gene data show CDR1 as ENHRY and CDR2 as SYGVKD. The CDR3 sequence: CAISPGQAQNTDTQYF. CDR3 bases: TGTGCCATCAGCCCGGGACAGGCCCAGAACACAGATACGCAGTATTTT.

J is TRBJ1-1 and V is TRBV2, with TRBD1 as a possible D gene (5 bases). Germline V CDR1 and CDR2: SNHLY, FYNNEI. This CDR3 contains 14 residues. V gave up 7 bases and J gave up 0 bases, with 12 bases separating them. The CDR3 region is CASTPGRMNTEAFF. The DNA for the CDR3 is TGTGCCAGCACTCCAGGGCGTATGAACACTGAAGCTTTCTTT.

J is TRBJ1-1 and V is TRBV13; D possibly corresponds to TRBD1 (6 bases). The germline gives CDR1 PRHDT, CDR2 FYEKMQ (reference sequence). V dropped 6 bases and J dropped 5 bases, with 13 bases sitting between them. This CDR3 is 13 amino acids long. The CDR3 DNA reads as TGTGCCAGCAGGAAGGACAGAGGTACTGAAGCTTTCTTT. Its translation: CASRKDRGTEAFF.

This clone was picked up one time. The chain links TRBV10-2 to TRBJ1-6, with D possibly TRBD1 on 5 matching bases. The ends were cut back, 5 bases at V and 7 bases at J, with 21 bases in the middle. The germline V gene encodes CDR1 WSHSY and CDR2 SAAADI. The CDR3 contains 17 residues. The CDR3 here is CASSIIGGPGGNSPLHF. As DNA, the CDR3 is TGCGCCAGCAGTATAATCGGGGGACCCGGGGGGAATTCACCCCTCCACTTT.

This clone has just one count. The chain employs TRBV2 and TRBJ2-1; D is possibly TRBD2 (6 bases). With 5 bases removed from V and 0 bases from J, the gap between germline ends came to 11 bases. The CDR3 has 15 residues. From germline, CDR1 is SNHLY and CDR2 FYNNEI. CDR3 amino acids: CASSMTSSSYNEQFF. Written as DNA, the CDR3 is TGTGCCAGCAGTATGACTAGTAGCTCCTACAATGAGCAGTTCTTC.

The chain has TRBV6-5 and TRBJ2-7; maybe TRBD2 (6 bases). Germline CDR1 is MNHEY and CDR2 is SVGAGI. The CDR3 runs 14 residues. Deletions cut 5 bases from V and 3 bases from J, with 14 bases between. CDR3 bases: TGTGCCAGCAGTCAGACGACCGGGGGCTACGAGCAGTACTTC. This codes for CASSQTTGGYEQYF.

Remarks on this clone: An end of the junction differs from the germline gene, which may be a read error. The chain employs TRBV7-9 and TRBJ1-2; 8 nucleotides match TRBD1. The CDR3 length is 11 residues. From germline, CDR1 is SEHNR and CDR2 FQNEAQ (reference sequence). The CDR3 here is CASSLGQGCFF. CDR3 nucleotides: TGTGCCAGCAGCCTTGGACAGGGCTGTTTCTTC.

The rearrangement joins TRBV10-2 to TRBJ1-4; 7 bases fit TRBD1. Germline V gene lookup returns CDR1 WSHSY and CDR2 SAAADI. This CDR3 comprises 17 residues. V was clipped by 5 bases and J by 1 base; unmatched bases: 10. CDR3 protein: CASSRGPLELTNEKLFF. The CDR3, as DNA: TGCGCCAGCAGTAGGGGGCCACTAGAATTAACTAATGAAAAACTGTTTTTT.

The V and J genes are TRBV6-1 and TRBJ2-7, with D unresolved. The V end lost 4 bases, the J end lost 0 bases, and 16 bases lay between the germline ends. The germline V gene has CDR1 MNHNS and CDR2 SASEGT. This CDR3 is 16 amino acids long. CDR3 in DNA: TGTGCCAGCAGTGGGGCCTGGGCGTATAGCTCCTACGAGCAGTACTTC. It yields the protein CASSGAWAYSSYEQYF.

This sequence joins TRBV10-3 and TRBJ1-1; D may be TRBD1 (5 bases). Per the germline V gene, CDR1 is ENHRY and CDR2 is SYGVKD. Deletions cut 6 bases from V and 5 bases from J, with 16 bases between. This CDR3 has 14 residues. The DNA for the CDR3 is TGTGCCATCAGACATGGAGGGGAACAGACTGAAGCTTTCTTT. The encoded protein is CAIRHGGEQTEAFF.

The genes are TRBV5-1 and TRBJ2-5, with 8 bases aligning to TRBD2. V gave up 4 bases and J gave up 6 bases; unmatched junction bases: 8. This CDR3 is built from 14 residues. CDR1 is SGHRS, CDR2 YFSETQ, per germline. The CDR3 DNA is TGCGCCAGCAGCCCGGCGGGACTAGTAAAGACCCAGTACTTC. Protein product: CASSPAGLVKTQYF.

Written as DNA, the CDR3 is TGTGCCAGCAGCTTAAATTTAAGACGGGAAAATCAGCCCCAGCATTTT. Amino acid sequence: CASSLNLRRENQPQHF. This chain links TRBV7-6 with TRBJ1-5; no definite D call. CDR3 length equals 16 residues. Germline lookup yields CDR1 SGHVS and CDR2 FNYEAQ. Deletions cut 2 bases from V and 4 bases from J, with 15 bases between.

This sequence joins TRBV5-1 and TRBJ2-7; tentatively, D is TRBD2 (5 bases). The CDR3 is made up of 15 amino acids. Germline CDR1 and CDR2: SGHRS and YFSETQ. V lost 4 bases, J lost 3 bases, and 17 bases lay in between. CDR3 protein: CASSPGIQAFYEQYF. The CDR3 nucleotides are TGCGCCAGCAGCCCGGGGATTCAAGCTTTCTACGAGCAGTACTTC.

The gene calls are TRBV5-4 and TRBJ2-7, with 8 bases fitting TRBD2. Trimming took 4 bases from V and 1 from J; bases not matched to a gene: 10. Germline V gene lookup returns CDR1 SGHNT and CDR2 YYREEE (reference sequence). This CDR3 is built from 16 residues. The CDR3 nucleotides read TGTGCCAGCAGCCCCACGGGGGGGGGCACTTCCTACGAGCAGTACTTC. This gives the protein CASSPTGGGTSYEQYF.

The chain uses TRBV10-3 and TRBJ2-3; 13 nucleotides match TRBD2. The ends lost 10 bases at V and 4 bases at J; junction bases unmatched: 8. Germline V gene data show CDR1 as ENHRY and CDR2 as SYGVKD. This CDR3 region has 15 residues. In nucleotides, the CDR3 is TGTGCCACCGCCGGGACTAGCGGGGCGTCAGATACGCAGTATTTT. Protein product: CATAGTSGASDTQYF.